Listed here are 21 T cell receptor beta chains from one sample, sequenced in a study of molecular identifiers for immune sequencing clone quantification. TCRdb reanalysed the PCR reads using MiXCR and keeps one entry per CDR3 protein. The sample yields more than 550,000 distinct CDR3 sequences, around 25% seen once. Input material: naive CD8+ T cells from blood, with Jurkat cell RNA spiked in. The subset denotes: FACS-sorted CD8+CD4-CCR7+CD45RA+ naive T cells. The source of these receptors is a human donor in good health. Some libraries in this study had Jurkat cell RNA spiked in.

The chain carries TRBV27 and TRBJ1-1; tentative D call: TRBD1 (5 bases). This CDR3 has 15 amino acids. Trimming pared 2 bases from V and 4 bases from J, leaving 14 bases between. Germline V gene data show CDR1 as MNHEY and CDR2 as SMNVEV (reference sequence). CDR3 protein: CASSLGSGLSTEAFF. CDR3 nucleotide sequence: TGTGCCAGCAGTTTAGGCTCAGGGCTGAGCACTGAAGCTTTCTTT.

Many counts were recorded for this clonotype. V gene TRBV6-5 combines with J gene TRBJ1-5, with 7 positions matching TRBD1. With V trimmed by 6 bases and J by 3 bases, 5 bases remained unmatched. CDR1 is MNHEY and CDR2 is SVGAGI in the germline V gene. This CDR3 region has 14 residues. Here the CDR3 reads CASRQTGNNQPQHF. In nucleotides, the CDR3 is TGTGCCAGCAGGCAGACAGGGAACAATCAGCCCCAGCATTTT.

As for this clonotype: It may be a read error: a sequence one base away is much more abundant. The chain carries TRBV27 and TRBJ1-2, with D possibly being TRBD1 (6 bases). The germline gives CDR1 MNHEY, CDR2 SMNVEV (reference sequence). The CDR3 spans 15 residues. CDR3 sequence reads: CASSLEGGGGYDYTF. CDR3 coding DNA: TGTGCCAGCAGTTTAGAAGGTGGGGGCGGCTATGACTACACCTTC.

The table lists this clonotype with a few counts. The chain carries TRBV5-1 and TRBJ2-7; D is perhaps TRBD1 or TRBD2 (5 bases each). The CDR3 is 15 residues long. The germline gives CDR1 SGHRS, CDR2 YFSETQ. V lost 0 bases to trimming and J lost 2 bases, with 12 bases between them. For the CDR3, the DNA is TGCGCCAGCAGCTTGGATCAGGGACCTCCCTACGAGCAGTACTTC. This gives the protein CASSLDQGPPYEQYF.

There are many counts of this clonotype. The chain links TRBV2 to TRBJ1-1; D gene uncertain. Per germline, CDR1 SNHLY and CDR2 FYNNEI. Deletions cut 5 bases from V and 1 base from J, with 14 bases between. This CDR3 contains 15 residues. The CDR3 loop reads CASSPLRKWNTEAFF. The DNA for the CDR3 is TGTGCCAGCAGTCCCCTTAGGAAATGGAACACTGAAGCTTTCTTT.

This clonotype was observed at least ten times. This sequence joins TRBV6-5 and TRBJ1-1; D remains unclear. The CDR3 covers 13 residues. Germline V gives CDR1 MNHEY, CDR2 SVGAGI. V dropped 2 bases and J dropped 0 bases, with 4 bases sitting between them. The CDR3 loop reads CASSYDLNTEAFF. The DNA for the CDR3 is TGTGCCAGCAGTTACGACTTGAACACTGAAGCTTTCTTT.

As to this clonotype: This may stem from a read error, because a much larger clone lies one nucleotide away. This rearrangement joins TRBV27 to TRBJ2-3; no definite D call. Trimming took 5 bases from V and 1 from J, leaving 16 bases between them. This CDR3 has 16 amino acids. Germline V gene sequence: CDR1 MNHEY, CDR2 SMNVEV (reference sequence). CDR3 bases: TGTGCCAGCAGTACCCAACGGGTGGCGGGCACAGATACGCAGTATTTT. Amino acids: CASSTQRVAGTDTQYF.

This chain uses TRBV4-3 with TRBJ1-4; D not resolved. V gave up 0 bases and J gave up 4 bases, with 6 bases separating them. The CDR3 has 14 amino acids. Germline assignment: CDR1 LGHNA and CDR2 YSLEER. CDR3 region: CASSQENFNEKLFF. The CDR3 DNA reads TGCGCCAGCAGCCAAGAGAACTTTAATGAAAAACTGTTTTTT.

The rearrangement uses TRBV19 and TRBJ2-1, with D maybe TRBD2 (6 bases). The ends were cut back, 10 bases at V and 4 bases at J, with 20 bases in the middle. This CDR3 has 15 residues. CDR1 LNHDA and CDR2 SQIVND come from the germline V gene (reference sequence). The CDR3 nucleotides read TGTGCCACCGCCTTGAGCGGAGGGGATTACAATGAGCAGTTCTTC. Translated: CATALSGGDYNEQFF. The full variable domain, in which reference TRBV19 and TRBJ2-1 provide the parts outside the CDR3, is DGGITQSPKYLFRKEGQNVTLSCEQNLNHDAMYWYRQDPGQGLRLIYYSQIVNDFQKGDIAEGYSVSREKKESFPLTVTSAQKNPTAFYLCATALSGGDYNEQFFGPGTRLTVL.

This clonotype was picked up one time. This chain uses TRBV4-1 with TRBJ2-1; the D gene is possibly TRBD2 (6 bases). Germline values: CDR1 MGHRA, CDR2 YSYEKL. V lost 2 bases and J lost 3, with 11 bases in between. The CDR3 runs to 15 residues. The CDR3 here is CASSQLVADYNEQFF. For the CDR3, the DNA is TGCGCCAGCAGCCAATTGGTAGCGGACTACAATGAGCAGTTCTTC.

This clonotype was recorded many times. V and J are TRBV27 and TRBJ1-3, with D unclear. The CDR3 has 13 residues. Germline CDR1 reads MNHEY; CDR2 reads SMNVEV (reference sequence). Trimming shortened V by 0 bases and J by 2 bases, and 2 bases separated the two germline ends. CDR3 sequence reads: CASSLSAGNTIYF. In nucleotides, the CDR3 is TGTGCCAGCAGTTTATCGGCTGGAAACACCATATATTTT.

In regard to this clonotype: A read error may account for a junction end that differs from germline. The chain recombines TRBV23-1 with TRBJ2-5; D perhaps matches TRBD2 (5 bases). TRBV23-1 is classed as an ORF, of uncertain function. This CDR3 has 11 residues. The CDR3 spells CASSTGIGLRW. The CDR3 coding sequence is TGCGCCAGCAGTACCGGGATAGGCCTTCGGTGG.

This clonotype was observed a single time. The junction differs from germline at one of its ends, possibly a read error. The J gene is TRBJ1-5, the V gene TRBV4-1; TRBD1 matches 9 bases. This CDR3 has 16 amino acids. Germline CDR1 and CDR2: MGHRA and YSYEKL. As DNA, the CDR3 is TGCGCCAGCCGCCAAGAGGGACAGGGCTTCGATCAGCCCCAGCATTTT. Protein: CASRQEGQGFDQPQHF.

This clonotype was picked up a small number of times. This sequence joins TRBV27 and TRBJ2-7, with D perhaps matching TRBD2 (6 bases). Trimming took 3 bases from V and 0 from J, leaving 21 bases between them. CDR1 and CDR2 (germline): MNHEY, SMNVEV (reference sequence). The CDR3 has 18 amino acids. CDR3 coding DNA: TGTGCCAGCAGTTTGATAGGAGTGGGGGGACCGAGCTCCTACGAGCAGTACTTC. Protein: CASSLIGVGGPSSYEQYF.

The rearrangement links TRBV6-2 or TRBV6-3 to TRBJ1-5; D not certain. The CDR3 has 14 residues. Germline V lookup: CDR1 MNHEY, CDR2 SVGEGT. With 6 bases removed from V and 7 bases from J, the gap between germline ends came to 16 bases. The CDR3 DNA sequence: TGTGCCAGCAGAGCCGCCGAGGGCGGCCAGCCCCAGCATTTT. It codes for CASRAAEGGQPQHF.

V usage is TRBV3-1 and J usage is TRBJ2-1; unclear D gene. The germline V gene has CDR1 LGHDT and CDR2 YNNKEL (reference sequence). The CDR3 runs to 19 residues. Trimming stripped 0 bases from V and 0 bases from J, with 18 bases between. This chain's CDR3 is CASSQDPRSAVSSYNEQFF. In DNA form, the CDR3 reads TGTGCCAGCAGCCAAGACCCCCGTTCGGCGGTGAGCTCCTACAATGAGCAGTTCTTC.

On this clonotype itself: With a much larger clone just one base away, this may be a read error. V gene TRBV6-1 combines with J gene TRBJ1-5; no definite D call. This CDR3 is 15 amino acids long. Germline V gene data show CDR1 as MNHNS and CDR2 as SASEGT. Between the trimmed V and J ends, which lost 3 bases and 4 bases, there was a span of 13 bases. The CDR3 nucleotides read TGTGCCAGCAGTGATCTGTGGATACCAAATCAGCCCCAGCATTTT. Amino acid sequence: CASSDLWIPNQPQHF.

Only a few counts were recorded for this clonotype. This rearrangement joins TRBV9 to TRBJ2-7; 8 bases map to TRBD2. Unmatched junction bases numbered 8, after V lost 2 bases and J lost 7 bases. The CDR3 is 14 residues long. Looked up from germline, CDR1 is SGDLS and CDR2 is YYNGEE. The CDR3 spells CASSVSGLAEEQYF. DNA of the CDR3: TGTGCCAGCAGCGTGAGTGGACTAGCAGAAGAGCAGTACTTC.

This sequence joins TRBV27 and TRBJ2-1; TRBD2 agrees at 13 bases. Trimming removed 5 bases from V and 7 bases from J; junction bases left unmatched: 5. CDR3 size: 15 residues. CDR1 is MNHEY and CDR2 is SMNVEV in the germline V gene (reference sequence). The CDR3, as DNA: TGTGCCAGCAGTCTACTAGCGGGGGGGGGAAATGAGCAGTTCTTC. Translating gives CASSLLAGGGNEQFF.

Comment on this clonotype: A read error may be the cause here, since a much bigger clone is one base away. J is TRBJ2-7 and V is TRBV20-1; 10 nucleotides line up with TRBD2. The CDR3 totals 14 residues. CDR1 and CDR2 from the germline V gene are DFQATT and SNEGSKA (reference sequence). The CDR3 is CSARERTSGYEQCF. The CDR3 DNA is TGCAGTGCTAGAGAGAGGACTAGCGGATACGAGCAGTGCTTC.

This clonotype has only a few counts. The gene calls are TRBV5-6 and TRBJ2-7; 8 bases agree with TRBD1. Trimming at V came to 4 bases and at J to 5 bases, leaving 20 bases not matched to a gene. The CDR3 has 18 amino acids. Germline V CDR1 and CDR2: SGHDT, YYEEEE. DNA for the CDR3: TGTGCCAGCAGCGAAACTACCCCTCGGACAGGGTTGATACACGAGCAGTACTTC. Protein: CASSETTPRTGLIHEQYF.